This T cell receptor (beta chain) was sequenced during a study of T cell responses to AZD1222 COVID-19 vaccine. Here immunoSEQ multiplex PCR was the method, and the copy in TCRdb shows in-frame clones only, minus some. The profile shows about 130,000 clones, approximately 85% of them singletons. Overall study results and limits: A reported finding is that nearly half of spike-specific TCRs target unmutated variant regions. Vaccine-associated CD4 TCRs spanned spike, dominant at 160-218 and 743-854. White British ancestry dominated among donors, who included more females, and clonal diversity was possibly underestimated. There were repertoire samples only from the period after the peak T cell response.

As for this clone: Its antigen is undetermined.

CDR1 is MNHEY, CDR2 SVGAGI, per germline. The CDR3 covers 13 residues. V was pared by 5 bases and J by 3 bases, with 8 bases between. The V and J genes are TRBV6-5 and TRBJ1-5, with D uncertain. This TCR derives from an adult in good health. The specimen comprised peripheral blood, sampled on day 0 of AZD1222 vaccination. This CDR3 reads CASSPQYNQPQHF. CDR3 coding DNA: TGTGCCAGCAGTCCCCAGTACAATCAGCCCCAGCATTTT.